Reported below is one T cell receptor beta chain. Its antigen remains unknown. Measured with immunoSEQ multiplex PCR; TCRdb has only the in-frame clones, and not every one. The data contain 20,000 to 30,000 clones, over 90% of them singletons. Germline V gene data show CDR1 as SGHRS and CDR2 as YFSETQ. The CDR3 consists of 14 residues. V was shortened by 0 bases and J by 4 bases, with 11 bases between the two germline ends. The sample is drawn from a study of STAT3 mutations in large granular lymphocyte leukemia. Overall study results and limits: Treatment regimens differed across patients between samplings. In T-cell large granular lymphocyte leukemia, about half of patients showed multiple immunodominant subclonotypes.

This chain joins TRBV5-1 and TRBJ2-7; no clear D. This sequence was found in a man between 35 and 55 years old with T-cell large granular lymphocyte leukemia. Some clones in this sample may be carry-over from other donors' samples. Input material: peripheral blood mononuclear cells. This chain's CDR3 is CASSLGAALYEQYF. CDR3 coding DNA: TGCGCCAGCAGCTTGGGGGCTGCGTTGTACGAGCAGTACTTC.